This record concerns one T cell receptor (beta chain) sequence. TRB was amplified from roughly 250 ng of peripheral blood genomic DNA per sample. One tube held mixed TRB-A and TRB-B primer pools for touch-down PCR. With the multiplex PCR reads reprocessed, TCRdb shows one record per CDR3 protein and no DNA. Its clone listing holds about 15,000 distinct CDR3 sequences. The sample is drawn from a study of T cell clusters in autoimmune cytopenias. Overall study: Healthy control donors averaged about 52 years of age, with a median of roughly 62 years.

The CDR3 contains 14 residues. Germline CDR1 and CDR2: MNHEY and SMNVEV (reference sequence). This sample also belongs to another study, concerning T cell repertoires in aging, cancer and after chemotherapy. That study adds: Roughly 8.8 million TCR reads made up the full dataset.

This sequence was found in a human donor in good health. The sequenced sample consisted of peripheral blood. The chain recombines TRBV27 with TRBJ2-7. CDR3 protein: CASSPMGTFYEQYF.